This T cell receptor (beta chain) was observed in a study of blood T cells in healthy people across ages. There are a few counts of this clonotype. This CDR3 comprises 16 residues. The ends were cut back, 7 bases at V and 2 bases at J, with 21 bases in the middle. The germline V gene encodes CDR1 SQVTM and CDR2 ANQGSEA. The use of a sample-barcoded 5' primer and a J-beta primer mix characterized a second PCR of 7 to 11 cycles. TCRdb fed the 5' RACE reads into MiXCR, producing one record per CDR3 protein. Here the sample spans around 1,700,000 distinct CDR3 sequences, 28% being singletons. This chain links TRBV29-1 with TRBJ2-1; no clear D gene. Specimen: blood. This clonotype was sampled from a woman aged 30 to 39 in good health. The CDR3 region is CSAKRTPTTPYNEQFF. CDR3 DNA sequence: TGCAGCGCGAAGCGAACTCCGACAACCCCCTACAATGAGCAGTTCTTC.